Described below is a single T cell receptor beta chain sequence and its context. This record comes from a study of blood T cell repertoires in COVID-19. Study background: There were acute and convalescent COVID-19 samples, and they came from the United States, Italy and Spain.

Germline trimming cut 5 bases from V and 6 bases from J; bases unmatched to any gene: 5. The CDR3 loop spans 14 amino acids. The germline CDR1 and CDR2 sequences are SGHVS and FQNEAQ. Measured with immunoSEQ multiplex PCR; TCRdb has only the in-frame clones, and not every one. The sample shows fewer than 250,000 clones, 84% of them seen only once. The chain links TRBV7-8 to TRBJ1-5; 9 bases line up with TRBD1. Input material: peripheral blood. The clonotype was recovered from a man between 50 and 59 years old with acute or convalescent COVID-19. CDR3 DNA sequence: TGTGCCAGCAGCCTAGGACAGGGGAGTCAGCCCCAGCATTTT. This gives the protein CASSLGQGSQPQHF.